Listed here is a single T cell receptor (beta chain). The antigen is undetermined. This sample is drawn from a study of cytotoxic CD8 clonotypes in ibrutinib-treated CLL. Broader study findings: An increase in clonality occurred at ibrutinib response, followed by a return toward baseline at progression.

The intended depth for sequencing was 1 in 200,000 to 1 in 1 million T cells. Assay: immunoSEQ multiplex PCR; the TCRdb copy retains only in-frame clones and omits some. The sample shows 160,000 or so clones, approximately 90% of them seen only once. Trimming at V came to 4 bases and at J to 5 bases, leaving 7 bases not matched to a gene. This CDR3 has 14 residues. Germline CDR1 reads SGHVS; CDR2 reads FNYEAQ. The chain is built from TRBV7-6 and TRBJ2-5, with 7 bases identical to TRBD1. This material consisted of PBMCs, taken at disease progression, from a patient treated with ibrutinib. The TCR was taken from a human donor with chronic lymphocytic leukemia. The CDR3 loop reads CASSSTGLGETQYF. In DNA, the CDR3 is TGTGCCAGCAGCTCGACAGGGTTGGGGGAGACCCAGTACTTC.